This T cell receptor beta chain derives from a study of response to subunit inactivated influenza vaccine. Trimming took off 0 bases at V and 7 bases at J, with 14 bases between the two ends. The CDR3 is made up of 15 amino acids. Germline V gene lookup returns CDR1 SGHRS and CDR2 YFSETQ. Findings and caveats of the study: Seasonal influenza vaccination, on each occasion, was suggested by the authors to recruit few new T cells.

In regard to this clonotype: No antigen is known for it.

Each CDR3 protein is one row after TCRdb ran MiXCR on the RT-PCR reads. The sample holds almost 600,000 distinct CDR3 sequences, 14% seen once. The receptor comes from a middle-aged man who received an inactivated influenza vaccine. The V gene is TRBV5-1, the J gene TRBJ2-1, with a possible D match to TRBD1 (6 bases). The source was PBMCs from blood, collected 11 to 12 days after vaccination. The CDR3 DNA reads TGCGCCAGCAGCTTGGCCGTGGGGGCGAATAATGAGCAGTTCTTC. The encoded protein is CASSLAVGANNEQFF.